The 18 T cell receptor beta chains below were found in one sample sequenced in a study of blood T cell repertoires in COVID-19. Assay: immunoSEQ multiplex PCR; the TCRdb copy retains only in-frame clones and omits some. The sample consists of about 180,000 clones, 86% of them appearing once. Material for sequencing was peripheral blood. All receptors derive from a woman aged 25 to 39 with active or convalescent COVID-19.

The chain is built from TRBV6-1 and TRBJ2-1, with 10 nucleotides matching TRBD2. V gave up 2 bases and J gave up 2 bases; unmatched junction bases: 9. Germline loops: CDR1 MNHNS, CDR2 SASEGT. The CDR3 has 18 amino acids. The chain's CDR3 is CASSETTRGLAAYNEQFF. For the CDR3, the DNA is TGTGCCAGCAGTGAAACGACCCGAGGACTAGCGGCCTACAATGAGCAGTTCTTC.

J is TRBJ2-7 and V is TRBV28; 8 bases match TRBD1. This CDR3 comprises 13 residues. Per the germline V gene, CDR1 is MDHEN and CDR2 is SYDVKM. V shed 6 bases, J shed 7 bases, and the junction held 8 bases outside the gene matches. CDR3 nucleotides: TGTGCCAGCAGGCCGGACAGGGTCCGTGAGCAGTACTTC. Translating it yields CASRPDRVREQYF. Full variable domain (rest looked up from reference TRBV28 and TRBJ2-7): DVKVTQSSRYLVKRTGEKVFLECVQDMDHENMFWYRQDPGLGLRLIYFSYDVKMKEKGDIPEGYSVSREKKERFSLILESASTNQTSMYLCASRPDRVREQYFGPGTRLTVT.

The J gene is TRBJ1-1, the V gene TRBV25-1, with 7 bases matching TRBD1. The CDR3 consists of 12 residues. V dropped 5 bases and J dropped 10; count of bases not matched to a gene: 7. Germline V gene lookup returns CDR1 MGHDK and CDR2 SYGVNS. In DNA, the CDR3 is TGTGCCAGCAGTACTCTTACAGGGGTAGCTTTCTTT. Translation gives CASSTLTGVAFF.

This chain links TRBV7-9 with TRBJ2-1; 7 bases map to TRBD1. V trimming: 5 bases; J trimming: 3 bases; junction bases outside the gene matches: 7. The germline V gene encodes CDR1 SEHNR and CDR2 FQNEAQ (reference sequence). The CDR3 spans 15 residues. In nucleotides, the CDR3 is TGTGCCAGCAGCCCCCGACAGGGTTTCTACAATGAGCAGTTCTTC. It yields the protein CASSPRQGFYNEQFF.

The chain uses TRBV21-1 and TRBJ1-1; the table's D call, TRBD1, was not checked against the DNA. TRBV21-1 is a recognized pseudogene. The CDR3 runs 14 residues. The CDR3 reads CASSTQGGNTEAFF. The CDR3 DNA reads TGTGCCAGCAGCACCCAGGGGGGTAACACTGAAGCTTTCTTT.

The chain is built from TRBV2 and TRBJ2-4; weak D call: TRBD1 (5 bases). Germline V lookup: CDR1 SNHLY, CDR2 FYNNEI. Deletions cut 1 base from V and 2 bases from J, with 6 bases between. The CDR3 loop spans 14 amino acids. The CDR3 bases are TGTGCCAGCAGTGAAGGACAGTCCAAAAACATTCAGTACTTC. Translating gives CASSEGQSKNIQYF.

The V gene is TRBV15, the J gene TRBJ2-3, with 11 bases lining up with TRBD1. CDR1 LNHNV and CDR2 YYDKDF come from the germline V gene (reference sequence). The CDR3 loop spans 17 amino acids. V dropped 1 base and J dropped 2; count of bases not matched to a gene: 5. The CDR3 sequence: CATSRVSDRGPTDTQYF. The DNA for the CDR3 is TGTGCCACCAGCAGAGTGTCGGACAGGGGGCCCACAGATACGCAGTATTTT.

The chain joins TRBV7-2 to TRBJ1-1; tentatively, D is TRBD1 (5 bases). The germline V and J ends were trimmed by 4 bases and 0 bases, with 12 bases remaining between them. Germline CDR1 reads SGHTA; CDR2 reads FQGNSA. The CDR3 is made up of 15 amino acids. The CDR3 here is CASSWQGFMNTEAFF. The DNA of the CDR3 is TGTGCCAGCAGCTGGCAGGGTTTCATGAACACTGAAGCTTTCTTT.

CDR3 in amino acids: CASSLLLASYEQYF. CDR3 DNA sequence: TGCGCCAGCAGCCTACTACTAGCTTCCTACGAGCAGTACTTC. This chain links TRBV4-1 with TRBJ2-7, with D perhaps matching TRBD2 (6 bases). The CDR3 contains 14 residues. The germline V gene encodes CDR1 MGHRA and CDR2 YSYEKL. V gave up 4 bases and J gave up 1 base, with 11 bases separating them.

V is TRBV5-6 and J is TRBJ1-2; TRBD1 agrees at 9 bases. The junction had 4 bases not matched to a gene; V was cut back by 2 bases and J by 5 bases. Germline CDR1 is SGHDT and CDR2 is YYEEEE. This CDR3 has 14 residues. CDR3 in DNA: TGTGCCAGCAGCTTTCGGACAGGGGCATATGGCTACACCTTC. Protein: CASSFRTGAYGYTF.

This clone was counted only a few times. The chain has TRBV7-9 and TRBJ1-2; the D gene is possibly TRBD1 (5 bases). CDR1 SEHNR and CDR2 FQNEAQ come from the germline V gene (reference sequence). V was cut by 5 bases and J by 4 bases, with 20 bases left in between. The CDR3 extends over 16 amino acids. The CDR3 bases are TGTGCCAGCAGCACGAGCTCGGGACTCGAGGTCTATGGCTACACCTTC. Translation: CASSTSSGLEVYGYTF.

The genes are TRBV9 and TRBJ2-3, with D tentatively TRBD2 (6 bases). Germline V gene data show CDR1 as SGDLS and CDR2 as YYNGEE. The CDR3 length is 15 residues. V was clipped by 3 bases and J by 5 bases, with 16 bases between them. The CDR3 DNA reads as TGTGCCAGCAGCGCCGGACTAACGAACCAAGATACGCAGTATTTT. Its protein product is CASSAGLTNQDTQYF.

This clone was recorded only once. The chain combines TRBV2 with TRBJ2-7; D is ambiguous. The germline CDR1 and CDR2 sequences are SNHLY and FYNNEI. Trimming removed 3 bases at V and 2 bases at J, with 11 bases between. This CDR3 has 14 residues. The CDR3, as DNA: TGTGCCAGCAGTGAGGCACGTCTGACCTACGAGCAGTACTTC. Residues: CASSEARLTYEQYF.

The CDR3 DNA sequence: TGTGCCAGCAGCCAGACAGGGGGGAATGAAAAACTGTTTTTT. It translates to CASSQTGGNEKLFF. The chain links TRBV28 to TRBJ1-4; 9 nucleotides align to TRBD1. The junction had 4 bases not matched to a gene; V was cut back by 6 bases and J by 5 bases. Germline values: CDR1 MDHEN, CDR2 SYDVKM. The CDR3 runs to 14 residues.

The chain carries TRBV5-1 and TRBJ1-4, with D uncertain. There are 16 residues in the CDR3. Germline V CDR1 and CDR2: SGHRS, YFSETQ. V was trimmed by 0 bases and J by 2 bases, leaving 11 bases between them. The CDR3 region is CASSLGRGSTNEKLFF. DNA for the CDR3: TGCGCCAGCAGCTTGGGTCGGGGATCGACTAATGAAAAACTGTTTTTT.

V usage is TRBV30 and J usage is TRBJ2-5, with D perhaps TRBD1 (5 bases). Germline V gene data show CDR1 as GTSNPN and CDR2 as SVGIG (reference sequence). V was pared by 2 bases and J by 7 bases, with 20 bases between. CDR3 length: 15 amino acids. The CDR3 loop reads CAWSIEGVRKSTQYF. The CDR3 DNA reads TGTGCCTGGAGTATTGAAGGGGTTCGGAAGTCGACCCAGTACTTC.

The J gene is TRBJ2-7, the V gene TRBV15; tentative D call: TRBD2 (5 bases). Germline CDR1 and CDR2: LNHNV and YYDKDF (reference sequence). V lost 0 bases to trimming and J lost 0 bases, with 15 bases between them. The CDR3 totals 17 residues. The CDR3 here is CATSRDRSGPSSYEQYF. As DNA, the CDR3 is TGTGCCACCAGCAGAGATCGGAGCGGACCGAGCTCCTACGAGCAGTACTTC.

The chain joins TRBV5-1 to TRBJ1-1; D is unclear. In germline, CDR1 is SGHRS, CDR2 YFSETQ. The ends were cut back, 3 bases at V and 5 bases at J, with 8 bases in the middle. The CDR3 extends over 12 amino acids. The CDR3 protein is CASSSGGTEAFF. In nucleotides, the CDR3 is TGCGCCAGCAGCTCCGGAGGAACTGAAGCTTTCTTT.